A selection of T cell receptor beta chains follows, all from one sample in a study of blood T cell repertoires in COVID-19. The repertoire was sequenced with immunoSEQ multiplex PCR; TCRdb's copy has only in-frame clones and lacks some. The sample lists fewer than 250,000 clones; around 92% were seen once. Material: peripheral blood. The receptor source for this set is a man between 25 and 39 years old with acute or convalescent COVID-19. Each CDR3 is given with its conserved first and last residue. The D gene is left open where the match is weak. Clone sizes are given selectively: once, few, many, or a class where the clone is expanded.

v_gene	abundance	j_gene	d_gene	CDR3aa	CDR3nt
TRBV12-5	NA	TRBJ2-2	NA	CASGLAQGTGELFF	TGTGCTAGTGGTTTGGCACAGGGCACCGGGGAGCTGTTTTTT
TRBV15	NA	TRBJ1-5	NA	CATSRGVEQPQHF	TGTGCCACCAGCAGAGGAGTGGAGCAGCCCCAGCATTTT
TRBV7-9	NA	TRBJ2-7	TRBD2	CASSPWRTSGTAYEQYF	TGTGCCAGCAGCCCATGGAGGACTAGCGGGACGGCCTACGAGCAGTACTTC
TRBV3-1/TRBV3-2	many	TRBJ2-3	NA	CASSRGLLRPSTDTQYF	TGTGCCAGCAGCAGGGGGTTGCTCCGCCCTAGCACAGATACGCAGTATTTT
TRBV28	once	TRBJ1-2	NA	CASSLGSGNYGYTF	TGTGCCAGCAGTTTAGGCTCAGGGAACTATGGCTACACCTTC
TRBV5-1	NA	TRBJ2-2	NA	CASSQGLKGSGELFF	TGCGCCAGCAGCCAGGGACTCAAAGGGTCTGGGGAGCTGTTTTTT
TRBV2	NA	TRBJ1-1	NA	CASQGQGATEAFF	TGTGCCAGCCAAGGCCAAGGGGCCACTGAAGCTTTCTTT
TRBV29-1	NA	TRBJ2-3	TRBD2	CSVEASGNPTDTQYF	TGCAGCGTTGAAGCCAGCGGGAATCCCACAGATACGCAGTATTTT
TRBV5-1	NA	TRBJ2-5	NA	CASSLLAVQETQYF	TGCGCCAGCAGCTTGCTCGCAGTCCAAGAGACCCAGTACTTC
TRBV30	NA	TRBJ2-6	NA	CAWSVGVSGANVLTF	TGTGCCTGGAGTGTGGGAGTCTCTGGGGCCAACGTCCTGACTTTC
TRBV4-1	once	TRBJ2-4	TRBD1	CASSHLTGGPSSAKNIQYF	TGCGCCAGCAGCCACCTGACAGGGGGCCCCTCCTCGGCCAAAAACATTCAGTACTTC
TRBV11-3	NA	TRBJ2-3	NA	CASSLGGGRGDTQYF	TGTGCCAGCAGCTTAGGGGGCGGCCGGGGGGATACGCAGTATTTT
TRBV12-3/TRBV12-4	once	TRBJ2-3	NA	CASSSPGNTQYF	TGTGCCAGCAGTTCTCCCGGGAATACGCAGTATTTT
TRBV11-2	NA	TRBJ2-4	TRBD2	CASSPQPGLAGVRYF	TGTGCCAGCAGCCCCCAGCCGGGACTAGCGGGAGTAAGGTACTTC
TRBV27	NA	TRBJ1-1	TRBD1	CASSLSGTGWTEAFF	TGTGCCAGCAGTTTATCAGGGACAGGGTGGACTGAAGCTTTCTTT
TRBV3-1/TRBV3-2	NA	TRBJ1-5	NA	CASSQSVDQPQHF	TGTGCCAGCAGCCAATCGGTGGATCAGCCCCAGCATTTT
TRBV9	NA	TRBJ2-6	TRBD1	CASSDRDRASGANVLTF	TGTGCCAGCAGCGATCGGGACAGGGCCTCTGGGGCCAACGTCCTGACTTTC
TRBV7-9	NA	TRBJ1-4	NA	CASSLTGTNEKLFF	TGTGCCAGCAGCTTAACAGGCACTAATGAAAAACTGTTTTTT
TRBV7-9	NA	TRBJ2-1	TRBD1	CASTKPGQYNEQFF	TGTGCCAGCACCAAACCGGGACAGTACAATGAGCAGTTCTTC
TRBV4-1	NA	TRBJ1-2	TRBD1	CASSRDLRDRYYGYTF	TGCGCCAGCAGCCGAGATCTCCGGGACAGATACTATGGCTACACCTTC
TRBV3-1/TRBV3-2	NA	TRBJ2-7	NA	CASSQGLSIEGEQYF	TGTGCCAGCAGCCAGGGCCTTTCTATCGAGGGCGAGCAGTACTTC
TRBV7-9	few	TRBJ2-2	TRBD1	CASSRGSTGGNTGELFF	TGTGCCAGCAGCAGGGGGTCGACAGGGGGTAACACCGGGGAGCTGTTTTTT
TRBV27	once	TRBJ1-1	NA	CASSFMWNTEAFF	TGTGCCAGCAGTTTTATGTGGAACACTGAAGCTTTCTTT
TRBV4-2	once	TRBJ2-1	TRBD2	CASSQSASGSTNEQFF	TGTGCCAGCAGCCAGAGTGCTAGCGGGAGTACTAATGAGCAGTTCTTC
TRBV19	NA	TRBJ2-3	NA	CATRGLSTDTQYF	TGTGCAACCCGTGGACTTAGCACAGATACGCAGTATTTT
TRBV7-2	once	TRBJ2-2	NA	CASSLGSGVATGELFF	TGTGCCAGCAGCTTAGGGTCGGGGGTCGCCACCGGGGAGCTGTTTTTT
TRBV28	NA	TRBJ1-2	NA	CATSPLKDYTGPYGYTF	TGTGCCACCTCCCCCCTGAAGGATTACACGGGTCCCTATGGCTACACCTTC
TRBV4-1	NA	TRBJ2-5	TRBD2	CASSQELAALETQYF	TGCGCCAGCAGCCAAGAACTAGCGGCTCTAGAGACCCAGTACTTC
TRBV28	NA	TRBJ2-2	TRBD2	CASSFPRLAGTGELFF	TGTGCCAGCAGTTTTCCTCGACTAGCGGGAACCGGGGAGCTGTTTTTT
TRBV19	NA	TRBJ2-7	TRBD2	CASKASGVSSYEQYF	TGTGCCAGTAAGGCTAGCGGGGTAAGCTCCTACGAGCAGTACTTC
TRBV10-3	NA	TRBJ1-6	NA	CAISAATMSANSYNSPLHF	TGTGCCATCAGTGCGGCCACTATGAGCGCAAATTCCTATAATTCACCCCTCCACTTT
TRBV28	NA	TRBJ1-1	TRBD1	CASIHRQGYWRTEAFF	TGTGCCAGCATTCATCGACAGGGTTATTGGAGGACTGAAGCTTTCTTT
TRBV7-9	NA	TRBJ1-6	NA	CASSLDSNNSPLHF	TGTGCCAGCAGCTTGGACAGCAATAATTCACCCCTCCACTTT